One and the same sample provided the 20 T cell receptor beta chains below, sequenced in a study of blood T cell repertoires in COVID-19 (TCRdb year 2020). Library construction relied on the immunoSEQ multiplex PCR assay. TCRdb's version of the immuneACCESS table is confined to in-frame rearrangements and falls short of the full clone set. An unresolved V gene accounts for under half of the shortfall where checked; the remainder is of unknown origin. In all, the sample holds about 100,000 clones, and over 75% of those were seen once. Roughly 4% of the sample rests with the top ten. Input material: peripheral blood. All receptors derive from a man aged 60-69 years with acute or convalescent COVID-19.

The chain links TRBV10-3 to TRBJ2-5; TRBD2 is a possible D gene (6 bases). The germline V and J ends were trimmed by 2 bases and 1 base, with 11 bases remaining between them. The length of the CDR3 is 15 residues. CDR1 is ENHRY, CDR2 SYGVKD, per germline. The DNA of the CDR3 is TGTGCCATCAGTGAGATTGGGGGGTCCCAAGAGACCCAGTACTTC. Encoded protein: CAISEIGGSQETQYF.

The chain links TRBV5-6 to TRBJ2-7, with 11 positions matching TRBD2. After removal of 4 bases from V and 3 bases from J, the junction contained 12 bases not matched to a gene. The CDR3 totals 17 residues. Germline CDR1 reads SGHDT; CDR2 reads YYEEEE. This CDR3 is CASSHGLAGFLLYEQYF. The CDR3 nucleotides read TGTGCCAGCAGCCACGGACTAGCGGGCTTCCTCCTCTACGAGCAGTACTTC. The full variable domain, with the rest looked up from reference TRBV5-6 and TRBJ2-7, is DAGVTQSPTHLIKTRGQQVTLRCSPKSGHDTVSWYQQALGQGPQFIFQYYEEEERQRGNFPDRFSGHQFPNYSSELNVNALLLGDSALYLCASSHGLAGFLLYEQYFGPGTRLTVT.

This chain connects TRBV9 to TRBJ2-2, with TRBD2 identical over 7 bases. Germline CDR1 SGDLS, CDR2 YYNGEE. CDR3 size: 16 residues. Germline trimming cut 0 bases from V and 4 bases from J; bases unmatched to any gene: 6. DNA for the CDR3: TGTGCCAGCAGCGTAGCGGTGGGGGGGGGCACCGGGGAGCTGTTTTTT. It encodes CASSVAVGGGTGELFF.

The chain employs TRBV11-2 and TRBJ2-5, with 15 positions matching TRBD2. CDR1 is SGHAT, CDR2 FQNNGV, per germline. The CDR3 runs 17 residues. V dropped 3 bases and J dropped 5; count of bases not matched to a gene: 7. CDR3: CASSFGTSGGFWETQYF. The CDR3 DNA follows: TGTGCCAGCAGCTTTGGGACTAGCGGGGGGTTCTGGGAGACCCAGTACTTC.

The chain carries TRBV18 and TRBJ2-7; 7 bases align to TRBD1. The CDR3 contains 14 residues. The V gene end was trimmed by 3 bases and the J gene end by 3 bases; junction bases not matched to a gene: 5. Germline-derived CDR1 and CDR2 are KGHSH and LQKENI. CDR3 bases: TGTGCCAGCTCACCCGACAGGGACGACTACGAGCAGTACTTC. Amino acids: CASSPDRDDYEQYF. The entire variable domain, with the rest obtained from reference TRBV18 and TRBJ2-7, is as follows: NAGVMQNPRHLVRRRGQEARLRCSPMKGHSHVYWYRQLPEEGLKFMVYLQKENIIDESGMPKERFSAEFPKEGPSILRIQQVVRGDSAAYFCASSPDRDDYEQYFGPGTRLTVT.

The chain employs TRBV18 and TRBJ1-1; 8 bases align to TRBD1. V lost 1 base and J lost 1; bases outside the gene matches: 2. Germline V gene sequence: CDR1 KGHSH, CDR2 LQKENI. The CDR3 consists of 15 residues. CDR3 sequence reads: CASSPQTGANTEAFF. DNA for the CDR3: TGTGCCAGCTCACCACAGACAGGGGCGAACACTGAAGCTTTCTTT.

This clone was counted a few times. The genes are TRBV19 and TRBJ2-3; 11 bases fit TRBD2. The CDR3 is 16 amino acids. In germline, CDR1 is LNHDA, CDR2 SQIVND (reference sequence). The trim removed 6 bases at V and 2 bases at J, leaving 7 bases unmatched. This CDR3 reads CASSIGTSGNTDTQYF. The CDR3 region has the DNA TGTGCCAGTAGCATCGGGACTAGCGGAAACACAGATACGCAGTATTTT.

The chain uses TRBV6-5 and TRBJ1-2; perhaps TRBD1 as D (6 bases). V was pared by 0 bases and J by 4 bases, with 9 bases between. CDR3 length equals 14 residues. Germline CDR1 reads MNHEY; CDR2 reads SVGAGI. The CDR3 DNA follows: TGTGCCAGCAGTTACTCATCGGACAGCTATGGCTACACCTTC. It yields the protein CASSYSSDSYGYTF.

J is TRBJ1-2 and V is TRBV14; D not resolved. The CDR3 has 13 residues. Germline loops: CDR1 SGHDN, CDR2 FVKESK. The ends were cut back, 3 bases at V and 2 bases at J, with 7 bases in the middle. This CDR3 is CASSQLRNYGYTF. In nucleotides, the CDR3 is TGTGCCAGCAGCCAGCTCAGGAACTATGGCTACACCTTC.

V is TRBV5-8 and J is TRBJ2-1; TRBD2 agrees at 7 bases. The CDR3 loop spans 15 amino acids. Trimming removed 2 bases from V and 1 base from J; junction bases left unmatched: 3. Germline assignment: CDR1 SGHTS and CDR2 YDEGEE. DNA for the CDR3: TGTGCCAGCAGCTTTGGACTAGTTTCCTACAATGAGCAGTTCTTC. Residues: CASSFGLVSYNEQFF.

The rearrangement links TRBV5-1 to TRBJ2-1, with 8 bases lining up with TRBD1. The J segment lost 2 bases and the V segment lost 4 bases, leaving 5 bases of the junction unmatched. The CDR3 is 15 residues long. Looked up from germline, CDR1 is SGHRS and CDR2 is YFSETQ. Here the CDR3 reads CASSLGQGPYNEQFF. DNA for the CDR3: TGCGCCAGCAGCCTAGGACAGGGACCCTACAATGAGCAGTTCTTC. The complete variable domain, with remaining parts taken from reference TRBV5-1 and TRBJ2-1, reads KAGVTQTPRYLIKTRGQQVTLSCSPISGHRSVSWYQQTPGQGLQFLFEYFSETQRNKGNFPGRFSGRQFSNSRSEMNVSTLELGDSALYLCASSLGQGPYNEQFFGPGTRLTVL.

The chain uses TRBV5-4 and TRBJ2-3; 7 bases fit TRBD2. Germline V gives CDR1 SGHNT, CDR2 YYREEE (reference sequence). CDR3 length equals 13 residues. Trimming removed 4 bases from V and 3 bases from J; junction bases left unmatched: 2. CDR3 sequence (DNA): TGTGCCAGCAGCCGGGGGGTGACAGATACGCAGTATTTT. It translates to CASSRGVTDTQYF.

The chain has TRBV19 and TRBJ2-3, with D uncertain. The CDR3 contains 14 residues. V gave up 5 bases and J gave up 2 bases, with 11 bases separating them. CDR1 and CDR2 (germline): LNHDA, SQIVND (reference sequence). The CDR3: CASSLGQFTDTQYF. DNA for the CDR3: TGTGCCAGTAGTTTGGGCCAGTTCACAGATACGCAGTATTTT.

The CDR3 here is CASSRTSGRSTDTQYF. In nucleotides, the CDR3 is TGTGCCAGTAGCCGGACTAGCGGGAGGAGCACAGATACGCAGTATTTT. The chain employs TRBV19 and TRBJ2-3; 14 bases match TRBD2. The CDR3 extends over 16 amino acids. V was pared by 6 bases and J by 0 bases, with 2 bases of the junction left unmatched. The germline V gene encodes CDR1 LNHDA and CDR2 SQIVND (reference sequence).

The chain is built from TRBV10-3 and TRBJ2-3; weak D call: TRBD1 (6 bases). Between the trimmed V and J ends, which lost 7 bases and 2 bases, there was a span of 13 bases. The CDR3 length is 14 residues. Germline V gene sequence: CDR1 ENHRY, CDR2 SYGVKD. This CDR3 is CAINGQYATDTQYF. The CDR3 bases are TGTGCCATCAATGGACAGTATGCCACAGATACGCAGTATTTT.

Regarding this clone: Other DNA sequences of this sample code for an identical CDR3. In DNA form, the CDR3 reads TGTGCCAGCAGCTTAAACAGCGGGGGGGCTGGAGATACGCAGTATTTT. This encodes CASSLNSGGAGDTQYF. The chain couples TRBV7-3 to TRBJ2-3, with 10 bases fitting TRBD2. The CDR3 totals 16 residues. V lost 1 base to trimming and J lost 5 bases; unmatched junction nucleotides: 6. Germline CDR1 is SGHTA and CDR2 is FQGTGA.

The rearrangement uses TRBV5-1 and TRBJ2-3; 16 nucleotides agree with TRBD2. V dropped 3 bases and J dropped 1; count of bases not matched to a gene: 11. This CDR3 contains 20 residues. Germline lookup yields CDR1 SGHRS and CDR2 YFSETQ. CDR3 in DNA: TGCGCCAGCAGCTCGGGACTAGCGGGAGGGTTTATACTGGGCACAGATACGCAGTATTTT. Protein product: CASSSGLAGGFILGTDTQYF.

The chain links TRBV4-1 to TRBJ2-5; D may be TRBD2 (6 bases). Trimming took 1 base from V and 4 from J, leaving 7 bases between them. Germline values: CDR1 MGHRA, CDR2 YSYEKL. The CDR3 is 13 residues long. CDR3 loop: CASSQAGVETQYF. CDR3 DNA: TGCGCCAGCAGCCAAGCGGGGGTAGAGACCCAGTACTTC.

The rearrangement joins TRBV2 to TRBJ2-7; 7 nucleotides align to TRBD2. CDR1 is SNHLY and CDR2 is FYNNEI in the germline V gene. The length of the CDR3 is 12 residues. After removal of 7 bases from V and 4 bases from J, the junction contained 4 bases not matched to a gene. CDR3 region: CASTGRGYEQYF. The CDR3 DNA sequence: TGTGCCAGCACAGGGAGGGGTTACGAGCAGTACTTC.

The rearrangement joins TRBV29-1 to TRBJ1-2; 11 bases agree with TRBD1. This CDR3 has 16 amino acids. The J segment lost 2 bases and the V segment lost 3 bases, leaving 8 bases of the junction unmatched. CDR1 and CDR2 from the germline V gene are SQVTM and ANQGSEA. CDR3 in DNA: TGCAGCGTTGACAAGAGGGACAGGGGGACCAACTATGGCTACACCTTC. It codes for CSVDKRDRGTNYGYTF.